This TCR beta chain emerged from a study of blood T cell repertoires in COVID-19. On the study more broadly: Donors in the United States, Italy and Spain gave samples during acute or convalescent COVID-19.

Clinical histories supplied by participants themselves formed the basis of cohort assignment. As handled by the study authors: Cell counts per sample came from amplifying reference gene primers. Sequenced by immunoSEQ multiplex PCR; TCRdb stores in-frame clones only, minus some. The DNA gave D and trimming, while V, J and clone size come from that table. The data hold 250,000 to 400,000 clones, with roughly 90% observed a single time. This sequence originates from a man aged 55 to 70 who had recovered from COVID-19. Sequencing was done on a sample of PBMCs or T cells enriched from blood (not recorded which).

The CDR3: CASSWGTGLYTDTQYF. The CDR3 DNA reads as TGTGCCAGCAGCTGGGGGACAGGGCTTTACACAGATACGCAGTATTTT. The chain uses TRBV5-6 and TRBJ2-3, with TRBD1 matching 9 bases. The CDR3 length is 16 residues. J gave up 2 bases and V 3 bases, and 7 bases lay outside the gene matches. Looked up from germline, CDR1 is SGHDT and CDR2 is YYEEEE.